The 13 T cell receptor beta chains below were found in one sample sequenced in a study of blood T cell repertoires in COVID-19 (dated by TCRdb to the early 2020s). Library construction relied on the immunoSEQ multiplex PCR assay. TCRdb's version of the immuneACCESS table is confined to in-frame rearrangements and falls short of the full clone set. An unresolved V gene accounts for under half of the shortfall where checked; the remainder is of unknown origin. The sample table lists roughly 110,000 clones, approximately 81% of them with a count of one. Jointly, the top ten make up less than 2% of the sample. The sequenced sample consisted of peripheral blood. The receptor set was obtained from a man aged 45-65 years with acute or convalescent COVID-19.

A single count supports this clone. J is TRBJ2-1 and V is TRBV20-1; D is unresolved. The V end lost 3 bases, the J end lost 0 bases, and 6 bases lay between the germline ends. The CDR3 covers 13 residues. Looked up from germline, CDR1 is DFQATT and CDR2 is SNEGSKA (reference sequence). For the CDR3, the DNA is TGCAGTGCTAGTCACAGCTCCTACAATGAGCAGTTCTTC. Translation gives CSASHSSYNEQFF.

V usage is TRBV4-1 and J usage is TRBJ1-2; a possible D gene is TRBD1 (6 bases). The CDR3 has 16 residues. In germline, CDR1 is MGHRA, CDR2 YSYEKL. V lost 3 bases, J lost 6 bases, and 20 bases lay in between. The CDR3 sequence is CASSHSKLTGMDGYTF. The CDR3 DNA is TGCGCCAGCAGCCATTCCAAACTAACAGGGATGGATGGCTACACCTTC.

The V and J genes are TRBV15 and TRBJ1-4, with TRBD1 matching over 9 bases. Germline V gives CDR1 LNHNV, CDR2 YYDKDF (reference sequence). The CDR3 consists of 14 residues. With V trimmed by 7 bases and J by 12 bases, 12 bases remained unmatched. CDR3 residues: CATTSDRGIVELFF. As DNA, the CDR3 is TGTGCCACCACTTCGGACAGGGGAATAGTTGAACTGTTTTTT.

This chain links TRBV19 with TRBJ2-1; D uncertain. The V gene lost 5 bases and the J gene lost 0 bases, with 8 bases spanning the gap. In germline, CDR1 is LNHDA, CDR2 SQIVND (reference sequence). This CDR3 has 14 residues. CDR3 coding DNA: TGTGCCAGTAGTTACACCCGCTCCTACAATGAGCAGTTCTTC. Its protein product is CASSYTRSYNEQFF.

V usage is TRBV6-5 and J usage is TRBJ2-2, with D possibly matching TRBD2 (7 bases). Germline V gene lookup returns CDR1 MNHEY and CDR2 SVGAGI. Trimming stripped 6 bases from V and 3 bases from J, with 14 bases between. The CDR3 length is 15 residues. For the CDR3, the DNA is TGTGCCAGCAGGGCCGGGGGGCGCTACACCGGGGAGCTGTTTTTT. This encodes CASRAGGRYTGELFF.

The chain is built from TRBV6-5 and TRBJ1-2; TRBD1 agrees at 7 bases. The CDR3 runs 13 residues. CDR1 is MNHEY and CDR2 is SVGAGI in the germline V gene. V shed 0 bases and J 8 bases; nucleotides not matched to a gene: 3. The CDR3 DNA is TGTGCCAGCAGTTACTCAGGGGGCGGGGGCTACACCTTC. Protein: CASSYSGGGGYTF.

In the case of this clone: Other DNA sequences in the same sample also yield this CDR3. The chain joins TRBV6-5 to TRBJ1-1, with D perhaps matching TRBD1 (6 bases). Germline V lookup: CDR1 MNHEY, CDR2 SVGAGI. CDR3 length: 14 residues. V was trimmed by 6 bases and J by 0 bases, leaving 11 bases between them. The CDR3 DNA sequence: TGTGCCAGCAGCCCCAGGGGTTTGAACACTGAAGCTTTCTTT. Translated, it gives CASSPRGLNTEAFF.

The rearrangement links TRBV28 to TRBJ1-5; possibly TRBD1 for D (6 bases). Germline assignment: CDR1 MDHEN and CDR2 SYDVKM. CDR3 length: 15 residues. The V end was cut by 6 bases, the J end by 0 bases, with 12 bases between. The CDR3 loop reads CASSPDSYSNQPQHF. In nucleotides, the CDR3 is TGTGCCAGCAGCCCGGACAGCTATAGCAATCAGCCCCAGCATTTT.

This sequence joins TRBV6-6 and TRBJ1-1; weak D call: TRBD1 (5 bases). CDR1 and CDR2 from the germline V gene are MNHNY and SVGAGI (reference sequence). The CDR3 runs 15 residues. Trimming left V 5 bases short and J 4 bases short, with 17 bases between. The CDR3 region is CASSPLGGGSTEAFF. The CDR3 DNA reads TGTGCCAGCAGTCCCCTTGGGGGAGGATCCACTGAAGCTTTCTTT.

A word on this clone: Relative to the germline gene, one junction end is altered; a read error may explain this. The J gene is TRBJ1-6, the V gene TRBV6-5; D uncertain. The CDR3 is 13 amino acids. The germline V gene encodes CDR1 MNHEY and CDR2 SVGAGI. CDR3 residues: CASRYSYNSPLHF. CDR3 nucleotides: TGTGCCAGCAGATACTCCTATAATTCACCCCTCCACTTT.

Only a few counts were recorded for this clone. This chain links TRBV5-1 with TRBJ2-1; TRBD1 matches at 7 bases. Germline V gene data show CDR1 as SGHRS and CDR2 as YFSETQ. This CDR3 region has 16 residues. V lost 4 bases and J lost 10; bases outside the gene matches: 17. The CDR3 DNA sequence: TGCGCCAGCAGCCCCATGACGGGACAGACGACGTACGAGCAGTTCTTC. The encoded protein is CASSPMTGQTTYEQFF.

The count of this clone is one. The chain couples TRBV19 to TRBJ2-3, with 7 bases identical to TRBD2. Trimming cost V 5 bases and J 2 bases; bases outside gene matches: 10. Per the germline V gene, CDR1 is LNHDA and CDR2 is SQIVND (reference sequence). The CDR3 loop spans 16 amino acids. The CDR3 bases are TGTGCCAGTAGTCTGTCTAGCGGATCGATCACAGATACGCAGTATTTT. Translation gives CASSLSSGSITDTQYF.

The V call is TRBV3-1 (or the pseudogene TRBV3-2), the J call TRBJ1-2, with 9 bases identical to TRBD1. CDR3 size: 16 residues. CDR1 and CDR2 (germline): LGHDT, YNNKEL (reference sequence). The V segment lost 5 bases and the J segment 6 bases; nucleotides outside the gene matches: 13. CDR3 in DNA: TGTGCCAGCAGCGCGCTCGGGACAGGGACATGGGATGGCTACACCTTC. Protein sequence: CASSALGTGTWDGYTF.